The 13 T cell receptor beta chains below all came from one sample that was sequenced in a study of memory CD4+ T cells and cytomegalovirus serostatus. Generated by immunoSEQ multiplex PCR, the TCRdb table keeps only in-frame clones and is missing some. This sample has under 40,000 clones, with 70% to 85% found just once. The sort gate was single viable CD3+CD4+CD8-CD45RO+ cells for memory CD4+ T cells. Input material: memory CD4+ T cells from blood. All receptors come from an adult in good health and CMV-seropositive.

CDR3 region: CASSSSRGGYGYTF. CDR3 coding DNA: TGTGCCAGCAGCTCTTCCAGGGGGGGCTATGGCTACACCTTC. This chain connects TRBV5-4 to TRBJ1-2, with 7 bases that match TRBD1. The CDR3 totals 14 residues. CDR1 SGHNT and CDR2 YYREEE come from the germline V gene (reference sequence). With V trimmed by 3 bases and J by 4 bases, 6 bases remained unmatched.

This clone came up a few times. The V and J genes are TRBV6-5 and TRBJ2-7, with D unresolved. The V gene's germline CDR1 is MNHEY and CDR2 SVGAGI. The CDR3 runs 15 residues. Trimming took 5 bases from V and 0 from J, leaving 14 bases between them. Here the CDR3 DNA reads TGTGCCAGCAGTCCCCTACTCGTTCACTCCTACGAGCAGTACTTC. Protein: CASSPLLVHSYEQYF.

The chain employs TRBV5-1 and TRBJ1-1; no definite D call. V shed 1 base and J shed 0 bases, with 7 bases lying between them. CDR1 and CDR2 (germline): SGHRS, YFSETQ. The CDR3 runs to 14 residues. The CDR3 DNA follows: TGCGCCAGCAGCTTGCAACCTGTGAACACTGAAGCTTTCTTT. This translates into CASSLQPVNTEAFF.

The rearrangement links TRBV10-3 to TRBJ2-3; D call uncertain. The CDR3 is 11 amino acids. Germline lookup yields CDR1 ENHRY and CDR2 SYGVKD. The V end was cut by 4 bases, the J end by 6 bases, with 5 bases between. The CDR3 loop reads CAISGKDTQYF. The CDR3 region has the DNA TGTGCCATCAGTGGTAAGGATACGCAGTATTTT.

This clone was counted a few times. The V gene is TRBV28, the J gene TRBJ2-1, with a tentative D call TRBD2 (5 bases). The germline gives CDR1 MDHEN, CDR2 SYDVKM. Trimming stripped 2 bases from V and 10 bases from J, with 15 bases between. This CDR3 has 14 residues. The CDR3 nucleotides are TGTGCCAGCAGTTTACCGGGAACAGTAGCGGAGCAGTTCTTC. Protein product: CASSLPGTVAEQFF.

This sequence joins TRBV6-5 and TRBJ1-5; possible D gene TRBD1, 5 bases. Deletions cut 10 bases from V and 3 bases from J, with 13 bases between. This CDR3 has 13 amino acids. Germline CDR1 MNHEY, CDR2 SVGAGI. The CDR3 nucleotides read TGTGCCACCGGGGGAGGGTCCAATCAGCCCCAGCATTTT. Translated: CATGGGSNQPQHF.

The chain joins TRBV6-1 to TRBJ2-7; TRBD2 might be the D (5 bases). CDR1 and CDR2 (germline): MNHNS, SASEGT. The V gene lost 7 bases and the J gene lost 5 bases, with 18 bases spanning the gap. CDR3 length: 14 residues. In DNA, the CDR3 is TGTGCCAGCATTCCTCCCGCCCCGGGGAACGAGCAGTACTTC. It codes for CASIPPAPGNEQYF.

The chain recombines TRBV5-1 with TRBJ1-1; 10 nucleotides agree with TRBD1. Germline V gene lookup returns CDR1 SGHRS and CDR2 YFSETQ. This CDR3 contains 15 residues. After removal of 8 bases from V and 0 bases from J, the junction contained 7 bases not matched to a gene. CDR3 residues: CASSGTGVMNTEAFF. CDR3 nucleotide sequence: TGCGCCAGTTCCGGGACAGGGGTCATGAACACTGAAGCTTTCTTT.

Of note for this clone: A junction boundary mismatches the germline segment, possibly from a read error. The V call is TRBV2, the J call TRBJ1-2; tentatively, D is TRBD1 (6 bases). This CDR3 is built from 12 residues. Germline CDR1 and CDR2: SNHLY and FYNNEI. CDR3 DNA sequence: TGTGCCAGCAGTGGCGAAAGGGGGGGGACGGGCTTC. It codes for CASSGERGGTGF.

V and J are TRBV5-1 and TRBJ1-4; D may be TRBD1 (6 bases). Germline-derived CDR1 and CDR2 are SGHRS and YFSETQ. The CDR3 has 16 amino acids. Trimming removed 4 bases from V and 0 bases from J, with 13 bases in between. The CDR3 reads CASSLTGTSTNEKLFF. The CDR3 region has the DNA TGCGCCAGCAGCCTAACAGGGACCTCAACTAATGAAAAACTGTTTTTT.

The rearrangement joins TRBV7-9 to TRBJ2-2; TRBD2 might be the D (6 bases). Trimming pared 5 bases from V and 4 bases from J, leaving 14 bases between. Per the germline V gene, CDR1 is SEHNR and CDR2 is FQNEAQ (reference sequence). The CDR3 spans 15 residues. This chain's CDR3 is CASSQQPTSTGELFF. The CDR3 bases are TGTGCCAGCAGCCAACAACCGACTAGCACCGGGGAGCTGTTTTTT.

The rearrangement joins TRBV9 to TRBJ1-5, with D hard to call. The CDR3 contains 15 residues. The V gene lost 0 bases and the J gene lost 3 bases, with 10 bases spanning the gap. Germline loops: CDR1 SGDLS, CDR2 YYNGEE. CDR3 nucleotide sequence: TGTGCCAGCAGCGTAGACGGTCAGGTCAATCAGCCCCAGCATTTT. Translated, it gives CASSVDGQVNQPQHF.

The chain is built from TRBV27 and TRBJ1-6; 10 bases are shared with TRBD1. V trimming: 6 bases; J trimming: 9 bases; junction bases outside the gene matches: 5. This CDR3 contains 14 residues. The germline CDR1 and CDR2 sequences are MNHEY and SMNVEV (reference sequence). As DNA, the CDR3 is TGTGCCAGCAGAAACCGGGACAGGGGTTCACCCCTCCACTTT. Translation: CASRNRDRGSPLHF.